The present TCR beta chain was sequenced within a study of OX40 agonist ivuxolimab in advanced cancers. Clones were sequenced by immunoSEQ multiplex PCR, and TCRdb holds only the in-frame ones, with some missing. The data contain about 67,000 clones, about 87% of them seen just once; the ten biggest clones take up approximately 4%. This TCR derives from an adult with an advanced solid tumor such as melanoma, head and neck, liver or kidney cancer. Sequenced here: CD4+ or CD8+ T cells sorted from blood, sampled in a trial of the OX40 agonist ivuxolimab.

This CDR3 reads CASSAGGASSYEQYF. The CDR3 bases are TGTGCCAGCAGCGCCGGCGGGGCCAGCTCCTACGAGCAGTACTTC. The V and J genes are TRBV9 and TRBJ2-7, with D maybe TRBD2 (6 bases). Germline V gene sequence: CDR1 SGDLS, CDR2 YYNGEE. Trimming cost V 3 bases and J 0 bases, with 13 bases left between them. The CDR3 is made up of 15 amino acids.